This T cell receptor (beta chain) was sequenced in a study of OX40 agonist ivuxolimab in advanced cancers. Study at large: The patients' treatment was ivuxolimab, an agonistic anti-OX40 (CD134) antibody. Enrollees could have had prior anti-PD-1, anti-PD-L1 or anti-CTLA-4 therapy, which 40% had received. Males comprised approximately 84% of the group, whose mean age was approximately 60 years (range about 23 to 80).

With 5 bases clipped from V and 6 bases from J, the junction kept 14 bases outside the gene matches. The CDR3 runs 16 residues. Germline CDR1 is SGHVS and CDR2 is FQNEAQ. Researchers took blood at baseline, on cycle 4 day 1, and on cycle 7 day 1. Sequenced by immunoSEQ multiplex PCR; TCRdb stores in-frame clones only, minus some. Counted here are 60,000 to 90,000 clones, more than 70% occurring once; the ten biggest clones make up 0.76%. The sequenced sample was CD4+ or CD8+ T cells sorted from blood, obtained in a trial of the OX40 agonist ivuxolimab. This chain joins TRBV7-8 and TRBJ2-7; TRBD2 agrees at 9 bases. The receptor comes from an adult with an advanced solid tumor such as melanoma, head and neck, liver or kidney cancer. The CDR3 DNA reads as TGTGCCAGCAGCCCCCGGTCTAGCGGGATGGTGGGCGAGCAGTACTTC. This encodes CASSPRSSGMVGEQYF.